This TCR beta chain was identified during a study of blood T cell repertoires in COVID-19. The age range of participants was about 18 to 95 years, with residence in about 25 US areas. Assay used: immunoSEQ multiplex PCR; TCRdb lists only in-frame clones, some missing. The profile shows approximately 180,000 clones, 89% of them singletons. CDR1 and CDR2 (germline): SEHNR, FQNEAQ (reference sequence). Unmatched junction bases numbered 11, after V lost 5 bases and J lost 1 base. The CDR3 runs to 18 residues. This clone has only a few counts. The chain links TRBV7-9 to TRBJ2-1, with TRBD2 matching 10 bases. Sequencing was carried out using PBMCs or T cells enriched from blood (not recorded which). The clonotype comes from a woman in her forties with acute COVID-19. CDR3 sequence reads: CASSTTSGPFWSYNEQFF. CDR3 DNA sequence: TGTGCCAGCAGCACGACTAGCGGGCCCTTTTGGTCCTACAATGAGCAGTTCTTC.